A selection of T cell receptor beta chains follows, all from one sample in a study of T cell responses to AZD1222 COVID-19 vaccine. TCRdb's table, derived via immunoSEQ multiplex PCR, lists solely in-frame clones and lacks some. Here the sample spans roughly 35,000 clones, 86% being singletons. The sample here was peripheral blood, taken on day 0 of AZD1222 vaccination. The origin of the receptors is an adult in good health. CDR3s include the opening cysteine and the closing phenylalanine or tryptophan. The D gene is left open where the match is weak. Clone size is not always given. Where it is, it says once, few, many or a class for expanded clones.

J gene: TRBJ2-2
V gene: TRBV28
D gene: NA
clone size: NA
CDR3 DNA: TGTGCCAGCAGCCAGGACCAACCGAGCACCGGGGAGCTGTTTTTT
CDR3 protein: CASSQDQPSTGELFF

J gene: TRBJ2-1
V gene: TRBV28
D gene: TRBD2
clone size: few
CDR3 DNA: TGTGCCAGCAGTCTTTTACTAGCGGGAGTGGATGGGAATGAGCAGTTCTTC
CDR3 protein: CASSLLLAGVDGNEQFF

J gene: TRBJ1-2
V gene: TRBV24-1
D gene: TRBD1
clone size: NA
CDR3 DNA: TGTGCCACCAGTGACGGGGTGACAGGGGGGAAATATGGCTACACCTTC
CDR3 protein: CATSDGVTGGKYGYTF

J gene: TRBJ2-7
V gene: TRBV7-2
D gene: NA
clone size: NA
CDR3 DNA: TGTGCCAGCAGCTTAGCCTCAACTAGAACCGAGCAGTACTTC
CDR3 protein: CASSLASTRTEQYF

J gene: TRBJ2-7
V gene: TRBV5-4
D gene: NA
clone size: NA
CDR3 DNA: TGTGCCAGCAGCTTGGCCTCCGGGAGCCCCCAGCAGTACTTC
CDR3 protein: CASSLASGSPQQYF

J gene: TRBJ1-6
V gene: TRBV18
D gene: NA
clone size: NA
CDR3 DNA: TGTGCCAGCTCAACAGACGTATATAATTCACCCCTCCACTTT
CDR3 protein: CASSTDVYNSPLHF

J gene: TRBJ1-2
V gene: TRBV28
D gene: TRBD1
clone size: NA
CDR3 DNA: TGTGCCAGCAGGACAGGGGCGGAGTATGGCTACACCTTC
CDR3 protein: CASRTGAEYGYTF

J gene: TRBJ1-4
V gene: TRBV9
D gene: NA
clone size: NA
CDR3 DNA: TGTGCCAGCAGCGTAGACCAGGGTGAAAAACTGTTTTTT
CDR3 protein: CASSVDQGEKLFF

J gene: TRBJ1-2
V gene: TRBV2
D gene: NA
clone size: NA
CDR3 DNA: TGTGCCAGCAGTGAATACCCGCCGTCCGTCGGTGGCTACACCTTC
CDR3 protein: CASSEYPPSVGGYTF

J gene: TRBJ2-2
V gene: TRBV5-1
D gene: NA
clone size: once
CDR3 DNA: TGCGCCAGCAGCCGCGGACTGGGTACCGGGGAGCTGTTTTTT
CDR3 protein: CASSRGLGTGELFF

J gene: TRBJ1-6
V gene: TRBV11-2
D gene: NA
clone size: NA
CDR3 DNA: TGTGCCAGCAGCTTGCTCGACCGGAGCTCCTATAATTCACCCCTCCACTTT
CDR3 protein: CASSLLDRSSYNSPLHF

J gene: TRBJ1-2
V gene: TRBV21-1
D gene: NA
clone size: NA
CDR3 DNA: TGTGCCAGCAGCAAAGTCCGGGCTAACTATGGCTACACCTTC
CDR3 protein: CASSKVRANYGYTF

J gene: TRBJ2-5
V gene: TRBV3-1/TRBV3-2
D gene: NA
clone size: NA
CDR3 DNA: TGTGCCAGCAGCGAGGTTGAGGGGGTGACCCAGTACTTC
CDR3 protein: CASSEVEGVTQYF

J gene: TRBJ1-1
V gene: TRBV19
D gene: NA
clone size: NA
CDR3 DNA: TGTGCCAGTAGTGGTGGTAGGGGCTACGCTTCGAACACTGAAGCTTTCTTT
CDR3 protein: CASSGGRGYASNTEAFF

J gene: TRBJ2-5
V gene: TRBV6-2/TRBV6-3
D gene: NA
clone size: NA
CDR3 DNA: TGTGCCAGCAGCAGACAGGAGCAAGAGACCCAGTACTTC
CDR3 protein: CASSRQEQETQYF

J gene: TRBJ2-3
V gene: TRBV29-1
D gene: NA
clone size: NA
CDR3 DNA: TGCAGCGTGGGCTGGACATCTAGGCTCGCGGATACGCAGTATTTT
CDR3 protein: CSVGWTSRLADTQYF

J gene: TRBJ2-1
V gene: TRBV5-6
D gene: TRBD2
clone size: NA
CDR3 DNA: TGTGCCAGCAGATGGAGGGAGGGTGAGCAGTTCTTC
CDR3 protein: CASRWREGEQFF

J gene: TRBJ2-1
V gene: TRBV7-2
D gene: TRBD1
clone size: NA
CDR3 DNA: TGTGCCAGCAGCCCCCGGACAGGGGGCTTCTACAATGAGCAGTTCTTC
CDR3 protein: CASSPRTGGFYNEQFF

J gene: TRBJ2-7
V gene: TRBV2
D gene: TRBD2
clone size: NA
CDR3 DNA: TGTGCCAGCAGTGGTACCGGGACTAGCGGCTACGAGCAGTACTTC
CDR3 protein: CASSGTGTSGYEQYF

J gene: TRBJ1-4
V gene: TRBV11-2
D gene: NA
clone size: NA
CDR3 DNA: TGTGCCAGCAGCTTTTACGGGTCGGCAGGTGAAAAACTGTTTTTT
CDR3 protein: CASSFYGSAGEKLFF

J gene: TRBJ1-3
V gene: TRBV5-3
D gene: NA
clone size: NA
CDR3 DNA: TGTGCCAGAAGCTTGTCGGTCGAAAGCAAGGGCGTTGGAAACACCATATATTTT
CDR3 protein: CARSLSVESKGVGNTIYF

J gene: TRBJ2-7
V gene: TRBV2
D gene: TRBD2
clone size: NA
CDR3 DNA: TGTGCCAGCAGAGTAGCGGGGGGTTATTACGAGCAGTACTTC
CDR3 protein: CASRVAGGYYEQYF

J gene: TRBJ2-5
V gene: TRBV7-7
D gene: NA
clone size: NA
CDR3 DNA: TGTGCCAGCAGCTTAGGGGTGGGAAAGACCCAGTACTTC
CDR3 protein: CASSLGVGKTQYF

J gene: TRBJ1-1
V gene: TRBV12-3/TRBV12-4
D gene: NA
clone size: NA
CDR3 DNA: TGTGCCAGCAGCCCACGGGGGCGAACTGAAGCTTTCTTT
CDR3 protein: CASSPRGRTEAFF

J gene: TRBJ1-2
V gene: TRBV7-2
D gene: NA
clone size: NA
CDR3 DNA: TGTGCCAGCAGCTCTAGACAGGCTAACTATGGCTACACCTTC
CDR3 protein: CASSSRQANYGYTF

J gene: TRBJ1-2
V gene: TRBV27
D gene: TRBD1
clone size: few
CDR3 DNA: TGTGCCAGCAGTTCCACCAGGGGGCTGGACTATGGCTACACCTTC
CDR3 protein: CASSSTRGLDYGYTF

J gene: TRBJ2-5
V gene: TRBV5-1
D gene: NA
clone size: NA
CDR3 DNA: TGCGCCAGCAGCCCCTTAAGGGAAGAGACCCAGTACTTC
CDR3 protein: CASSPLREETQYF

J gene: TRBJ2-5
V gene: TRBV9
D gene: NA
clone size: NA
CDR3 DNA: TGTGCCAGCAGCGCCCTCAGGGCGGGAGAGACCCAGTACTTC
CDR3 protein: CASSALRAGETQYF

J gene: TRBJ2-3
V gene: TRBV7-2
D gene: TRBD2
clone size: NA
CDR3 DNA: TGTGCCAGCAGCTTCCCTATAGCGGGAAGTACCCTCACAGATACGCAGTATTTT
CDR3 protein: CASSFPIAGSTLTDTQYF

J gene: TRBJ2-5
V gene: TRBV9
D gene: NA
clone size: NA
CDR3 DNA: TGTGCCAGCAGCGTAGTGGGGATGGGGACCCAGTACTTC
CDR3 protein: CASSVVGMGTQYF

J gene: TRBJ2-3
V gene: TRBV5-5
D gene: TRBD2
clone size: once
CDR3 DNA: TGTGCCAGCAGCGGGACTAGCGGGAGCGGACCAGATACGCAGTATTTT
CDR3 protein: CASSGTSGSGPDTQYF

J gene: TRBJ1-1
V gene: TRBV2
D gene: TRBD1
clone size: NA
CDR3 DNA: TGTGCCAGCAGTGCCGGGGACAGGAGGAACACTGAAGCTTTCTTT
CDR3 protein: CASSAGDRRNTEAFF

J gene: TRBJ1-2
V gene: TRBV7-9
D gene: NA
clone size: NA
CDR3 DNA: TGTGCCACCCTTCACGTTGGCTATGGCTACACCTTC
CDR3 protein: CATLHVGYGYTF

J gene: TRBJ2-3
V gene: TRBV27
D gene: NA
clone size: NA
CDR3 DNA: TGTGCCAGCAGTCTACAGGGTTTTGGTAACACAGATACGCAGTATTTT
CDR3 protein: CASSLQGFGNTDTQYF

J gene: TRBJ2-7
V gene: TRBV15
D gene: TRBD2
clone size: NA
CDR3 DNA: TGTGCCACCAGCCGGGCGGGGGAGACCTACGAGCAGTACTTC
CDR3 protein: CATSRAGETYEQYF

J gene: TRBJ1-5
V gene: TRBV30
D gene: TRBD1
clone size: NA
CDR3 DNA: TGTGCCTGGAGTCCCGGGACAGACAATCAGCCCCAGCATTTT
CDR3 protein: CAWSPGTDNQPQHF

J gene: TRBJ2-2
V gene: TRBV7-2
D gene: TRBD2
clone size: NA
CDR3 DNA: TGTGCCAGCAGCTTTAGCGGGAGCTCCGGGGAGCTGTTTTTT
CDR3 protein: CASSFSGSSGELFF

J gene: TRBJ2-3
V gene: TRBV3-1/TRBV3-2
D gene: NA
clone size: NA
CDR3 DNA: TGTGCCAGCAGTCGACAGACTAGCACAGATACGCAGTATTTT
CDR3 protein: CASSRQTSTDTQYF

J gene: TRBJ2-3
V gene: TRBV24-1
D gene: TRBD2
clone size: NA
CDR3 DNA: TGTGCCACCAGTGATCCCCGGGGGGGATTCACAGATACGCAGTATTTT
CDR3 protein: CATSDPRGGFTDTQYF

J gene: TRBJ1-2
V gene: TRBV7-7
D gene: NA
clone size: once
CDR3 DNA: TGTGCTAGCAGCTGGTGGGACAAGGGCCACGATGGCTACACCTTC
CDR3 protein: CASSWWDKGHDGYTF

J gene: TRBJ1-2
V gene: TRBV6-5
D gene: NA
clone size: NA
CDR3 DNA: TGTGCCAGCAGTCCTTATCGGGACTCCTATGGCTACACCTTC
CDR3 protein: CASSPYRDSYGYTF

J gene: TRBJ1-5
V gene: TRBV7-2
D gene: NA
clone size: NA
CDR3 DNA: TGTGCCAGCGGTCATAGCAATCAGCCCCAGCATTTT
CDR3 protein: CASGHSNQPQHF

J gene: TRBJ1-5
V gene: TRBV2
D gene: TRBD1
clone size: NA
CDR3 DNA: TGTGCCAGCAGCGGTACAGGGGGGAATCAGCCCCAGCATTTT
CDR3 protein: CASSGTGGNQPQHF

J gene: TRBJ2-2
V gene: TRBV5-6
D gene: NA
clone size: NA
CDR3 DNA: TGTGCCAGCAGCATGGGGGCGGCGGGGAGTAACACCGGGGAGCTGTTTTTT
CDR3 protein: CASSMGAAGSNTGELFF

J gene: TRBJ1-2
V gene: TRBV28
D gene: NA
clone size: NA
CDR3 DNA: TGTGCCAGCAGCCGCAACACCTATGGCTACACCTTC
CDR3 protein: CASSRNTYGYTF

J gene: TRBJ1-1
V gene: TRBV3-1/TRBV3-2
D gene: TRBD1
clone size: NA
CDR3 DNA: TGTGCCAGCAGCGTCAGGGGGGCTGAAGCTTTCTTT
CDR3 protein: CASSVRGAEAFF

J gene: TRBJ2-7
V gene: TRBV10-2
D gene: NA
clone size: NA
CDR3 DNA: TGCGCCAGCAGTGAGCCGAGTGAGAGCTCCTACGAGCAGTACTTC
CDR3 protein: CASSEPSESSYEQYF

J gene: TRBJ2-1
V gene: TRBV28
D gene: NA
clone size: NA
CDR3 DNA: TGTGCCACAGTAAGAGGAGGGACAACCTACAATGAGCAGTTCTTC
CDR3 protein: CATVRGGTTYNEQFF

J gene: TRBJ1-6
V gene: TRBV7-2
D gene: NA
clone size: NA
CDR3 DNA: TGTGCCAGCAGCTCCAACGGGGCAGGGAATGTTACACCCCTCCACTTT
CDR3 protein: CASSSNGAGNVTPLHF

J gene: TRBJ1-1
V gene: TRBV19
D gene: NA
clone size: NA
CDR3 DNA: TGTGCCAGTAGTCCTAGGGACGGGGGATTCACTGAAGCTTTCTTT
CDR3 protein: CASSPRDGGFTEAFF

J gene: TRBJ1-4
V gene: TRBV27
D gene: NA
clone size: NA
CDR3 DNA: TGTGCCAGCAGTTCTCCGGGGACTAATGAAAAACTGTTTTTT
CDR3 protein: CASSSPGTNEKLFF

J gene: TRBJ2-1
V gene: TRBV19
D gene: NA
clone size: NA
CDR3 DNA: TGTGCCAGTAGTATTTATGAGGGGAGTTCCTACAATGAGCAGTTCTTC
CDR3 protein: CASSIYEGSSYNEQFF

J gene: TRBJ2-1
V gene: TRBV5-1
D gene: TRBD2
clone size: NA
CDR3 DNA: TGCGCCAGCAGCATTACAGCGGGGCCTGAGCAGTTCTTC
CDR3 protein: CASSITAGPEQFF